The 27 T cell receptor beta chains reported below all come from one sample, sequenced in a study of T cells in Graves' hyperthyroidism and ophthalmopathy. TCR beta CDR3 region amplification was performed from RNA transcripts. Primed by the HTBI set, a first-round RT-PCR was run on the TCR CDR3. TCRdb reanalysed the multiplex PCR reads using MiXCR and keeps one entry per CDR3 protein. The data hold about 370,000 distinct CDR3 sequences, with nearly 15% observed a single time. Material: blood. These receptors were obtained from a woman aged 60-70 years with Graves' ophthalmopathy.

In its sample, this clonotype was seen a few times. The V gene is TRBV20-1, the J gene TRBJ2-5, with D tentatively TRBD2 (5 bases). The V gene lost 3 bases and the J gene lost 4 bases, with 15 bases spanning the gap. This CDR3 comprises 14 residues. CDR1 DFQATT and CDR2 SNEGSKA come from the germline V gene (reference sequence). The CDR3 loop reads CSARELVPGETQYF. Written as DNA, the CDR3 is TGCAGTGCTAGGGAACTAGTACCGGGAGAGACCCAGTACTTC.

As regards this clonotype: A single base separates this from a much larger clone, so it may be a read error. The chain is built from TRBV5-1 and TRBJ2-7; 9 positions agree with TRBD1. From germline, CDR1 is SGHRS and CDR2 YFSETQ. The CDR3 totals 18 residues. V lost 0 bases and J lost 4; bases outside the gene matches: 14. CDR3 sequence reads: CASSLVPRTGGANYEQYF. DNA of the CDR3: TGCGCCAGCAGCTTGGTCCCTCGCACAGGGGGCGCAAATTACGAGCAGTACTTC.

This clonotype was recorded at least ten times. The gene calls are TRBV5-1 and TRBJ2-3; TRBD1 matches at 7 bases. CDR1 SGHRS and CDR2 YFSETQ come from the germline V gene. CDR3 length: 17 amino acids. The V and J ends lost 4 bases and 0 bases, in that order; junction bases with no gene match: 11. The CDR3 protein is CASSPRPGQLSTDTQYF. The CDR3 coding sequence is TGCGCCAGCAGCCCCAGACCGGGACAGCTCAGCACAGATACGCAGTATTTT.

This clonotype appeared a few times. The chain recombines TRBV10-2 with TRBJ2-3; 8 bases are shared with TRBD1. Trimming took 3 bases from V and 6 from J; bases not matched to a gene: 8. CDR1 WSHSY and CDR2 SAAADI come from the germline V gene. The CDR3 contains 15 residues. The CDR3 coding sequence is TGCGCCAGCAGTGACGGACAGGGAGGCTCTGATACGCAGTATTTT. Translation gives CASSDGQGGSDTQYF.

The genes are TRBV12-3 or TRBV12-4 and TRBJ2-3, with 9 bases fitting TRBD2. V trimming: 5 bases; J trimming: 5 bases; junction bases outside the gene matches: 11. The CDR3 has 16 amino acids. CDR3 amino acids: CASSRREGLAGDTQYF. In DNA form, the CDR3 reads TGTGCCAGCAGTAGGCGGGAGGGACTAGCAGGAGATACGCAGTATTTT.

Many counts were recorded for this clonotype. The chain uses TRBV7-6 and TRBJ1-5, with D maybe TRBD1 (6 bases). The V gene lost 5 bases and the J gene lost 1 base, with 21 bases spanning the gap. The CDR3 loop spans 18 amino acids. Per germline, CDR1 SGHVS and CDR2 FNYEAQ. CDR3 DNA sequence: TGTGCCAGCAGCCCTAGGGGGGATACAGGGAGCAGCAATCAGCCCCAGCATTTT. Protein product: CASSPRGDTGSSNQPQHF.

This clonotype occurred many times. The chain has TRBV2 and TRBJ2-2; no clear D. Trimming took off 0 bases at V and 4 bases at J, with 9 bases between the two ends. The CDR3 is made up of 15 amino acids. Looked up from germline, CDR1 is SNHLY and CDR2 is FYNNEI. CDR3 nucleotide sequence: TGTGCCAGCAGTGAAGCGCGGCGGATCACCGGGGAGCTGTTTTTT. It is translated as CASSEARRITGELFF.

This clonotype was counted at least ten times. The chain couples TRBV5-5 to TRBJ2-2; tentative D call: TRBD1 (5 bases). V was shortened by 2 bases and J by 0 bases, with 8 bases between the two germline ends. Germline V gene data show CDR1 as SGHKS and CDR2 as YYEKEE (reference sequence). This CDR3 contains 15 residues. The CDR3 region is CASSLPGSNTGELFF. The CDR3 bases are TGTGCCAGCAGCTTACCAGGGTCGAACACCGGGGAGCTGTTTTTT.

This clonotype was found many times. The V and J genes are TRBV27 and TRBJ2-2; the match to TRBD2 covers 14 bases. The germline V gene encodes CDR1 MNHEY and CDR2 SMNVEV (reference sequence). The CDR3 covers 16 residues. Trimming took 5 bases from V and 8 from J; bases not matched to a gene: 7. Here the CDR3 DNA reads TGTGCCAGCAGTATTAACGGACTAGCGGGAGGTGGGGAGCTGTTTTTT. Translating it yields CASSINGLAGGGELFF.

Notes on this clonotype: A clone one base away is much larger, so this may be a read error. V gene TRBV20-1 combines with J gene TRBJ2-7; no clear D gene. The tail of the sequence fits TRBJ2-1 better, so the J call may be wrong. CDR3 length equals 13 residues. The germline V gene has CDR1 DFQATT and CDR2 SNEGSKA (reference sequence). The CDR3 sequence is CSAREGYSYEQFF. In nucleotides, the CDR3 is TGCAGTGCTAGAGAGGGGTATTCCTACGAGCAGTTCTTC.

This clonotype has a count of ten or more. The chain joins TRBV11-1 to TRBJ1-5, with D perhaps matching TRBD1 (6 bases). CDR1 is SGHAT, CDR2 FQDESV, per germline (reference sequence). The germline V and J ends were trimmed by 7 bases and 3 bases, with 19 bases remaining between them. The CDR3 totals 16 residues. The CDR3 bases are TGTGCCAGCAACGGGACAAAGGGCGATTTCAATCAGCCCCAGCATTTT. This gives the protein CASNGTKGDFNQPQHF.

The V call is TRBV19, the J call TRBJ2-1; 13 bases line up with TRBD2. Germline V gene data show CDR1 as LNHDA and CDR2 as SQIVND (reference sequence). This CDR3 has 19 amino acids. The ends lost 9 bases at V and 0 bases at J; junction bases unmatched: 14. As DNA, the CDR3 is TGTGCCAGGGGCGGACTAGCGGGAGTTTCGGATCTCTCCTACAATGAGCAGTTCTTC. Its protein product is CARGGLAGVSDLSYNEQFF.

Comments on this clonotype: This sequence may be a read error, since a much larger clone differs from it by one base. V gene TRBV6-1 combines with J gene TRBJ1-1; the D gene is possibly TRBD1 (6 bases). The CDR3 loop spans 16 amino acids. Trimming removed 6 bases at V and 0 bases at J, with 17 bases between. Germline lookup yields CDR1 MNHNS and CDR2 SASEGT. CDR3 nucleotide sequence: TGTGCCAGCAGCTCAATGGAGGGGGTGATGAACACTGAAGCTTTCTTT. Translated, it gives CASSSMEGVMNTEAFF.

The CDR3 protein is CASRRLSANTGELFF. In nucleotides, the CDR3 is TGTGCCAGCAGACGACTCTCCGCGAACACCGGGGAGCTGTTTTTT. This chain uses TRBV5-4 with TRBJ2-2, with no clear D. This CDR3 has 15 amino acids. V dropped 5 bases and J dropped 0 bases, with 11 bases sitting between them. CDR1 and CDR2 (germline): SGHNT, YYREEE (reference sequence).

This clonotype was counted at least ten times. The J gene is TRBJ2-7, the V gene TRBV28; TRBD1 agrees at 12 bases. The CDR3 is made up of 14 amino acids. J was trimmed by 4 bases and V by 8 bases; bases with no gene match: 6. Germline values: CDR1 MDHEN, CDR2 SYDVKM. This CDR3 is CASAGTGGLYEQYF. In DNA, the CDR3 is TGTGCCAGCGCCGGGACAGGGGGCCTATACGAGCAGTACTTC.

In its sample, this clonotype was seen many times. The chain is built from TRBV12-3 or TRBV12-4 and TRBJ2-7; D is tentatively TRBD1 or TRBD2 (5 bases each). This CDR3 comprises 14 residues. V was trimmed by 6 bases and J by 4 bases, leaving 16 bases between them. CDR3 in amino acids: CASRGTGKEYEQYF. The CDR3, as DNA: TGTGCCAGCAGGGGGACGGGAAAGGAGTACGAGCAGTACTTC.

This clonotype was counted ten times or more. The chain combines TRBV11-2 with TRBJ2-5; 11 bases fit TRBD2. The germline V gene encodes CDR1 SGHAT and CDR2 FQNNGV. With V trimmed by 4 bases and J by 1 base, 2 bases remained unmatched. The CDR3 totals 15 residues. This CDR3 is CASSSGTSGQETQYF. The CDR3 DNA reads TGTGCCAGCAGCTCCGGGACTAGCGGCCAAGAGACCCAGTACTTC.

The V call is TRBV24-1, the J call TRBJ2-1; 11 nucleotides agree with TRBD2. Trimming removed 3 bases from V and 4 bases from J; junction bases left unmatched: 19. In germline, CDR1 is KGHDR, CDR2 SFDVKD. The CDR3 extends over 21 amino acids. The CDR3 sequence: CATSDPGTSGAHQSRYNEQFF. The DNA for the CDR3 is TGTGCCACCAGTGATCCGGGGACTAGCGGAGCGCACCAGTCCCGATACAATGAGCAGTTCTTC.

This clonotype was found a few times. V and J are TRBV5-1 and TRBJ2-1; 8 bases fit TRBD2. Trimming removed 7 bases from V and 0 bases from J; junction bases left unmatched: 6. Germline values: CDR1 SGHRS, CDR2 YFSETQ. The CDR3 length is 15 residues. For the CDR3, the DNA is TGCGCCAGCGGAGCAACTAGCGGCTCCTACAATGAGCAGTTCTTC. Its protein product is CASGATSGSYNEQFF.

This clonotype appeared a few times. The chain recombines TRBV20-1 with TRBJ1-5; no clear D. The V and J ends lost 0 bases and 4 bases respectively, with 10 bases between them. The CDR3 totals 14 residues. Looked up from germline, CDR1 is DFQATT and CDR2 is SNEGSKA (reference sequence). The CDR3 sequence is CSARERQLNQPQHF. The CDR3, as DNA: TGCAGTGCTAGAGAGAGGCAGTTAAATCAGCCCCAGCATTTT.

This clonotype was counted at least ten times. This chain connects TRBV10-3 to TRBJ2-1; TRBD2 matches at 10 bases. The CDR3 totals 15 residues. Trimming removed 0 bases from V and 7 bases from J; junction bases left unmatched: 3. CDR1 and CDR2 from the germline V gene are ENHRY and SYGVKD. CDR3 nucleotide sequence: TGTGCCATCAGTGAGTCGGTAGCGGGAGGTAATGAGCAGTTCTTC. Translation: CAISESVAGGNEQFF.

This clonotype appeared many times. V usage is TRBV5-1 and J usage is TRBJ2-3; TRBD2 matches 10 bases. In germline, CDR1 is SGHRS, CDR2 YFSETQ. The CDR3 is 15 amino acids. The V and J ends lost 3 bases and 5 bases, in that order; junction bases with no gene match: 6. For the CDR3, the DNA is TGCGCCAGCAGCTCCACCATAGCGGGAGGAGATACGCAGTATTTT. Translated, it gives CASSSTIAGGDTQYF.

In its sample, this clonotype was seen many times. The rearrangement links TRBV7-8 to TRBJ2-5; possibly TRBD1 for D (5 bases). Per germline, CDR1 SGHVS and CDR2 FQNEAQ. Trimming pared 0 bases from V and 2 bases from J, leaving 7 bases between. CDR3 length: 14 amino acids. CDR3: CASSLAQGQETQYF. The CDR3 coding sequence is TGTGCCAGCAGCTTAGCCCAGGGACAAGAGACCCAGTACTTC.

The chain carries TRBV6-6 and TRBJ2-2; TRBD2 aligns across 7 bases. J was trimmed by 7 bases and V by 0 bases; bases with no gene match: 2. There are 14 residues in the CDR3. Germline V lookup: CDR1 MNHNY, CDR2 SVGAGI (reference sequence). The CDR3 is CASSYSSGGGELFF. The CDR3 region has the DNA TGTGCCAGCAGTTACTCGTCGGGAGGCGGGGAGCTGTTTTTT.

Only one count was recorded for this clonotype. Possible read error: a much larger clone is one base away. The CDR3 here is CASSSLNRRKTYGYTF. The CDR3 bases are TGTGCCAGCAGTTCTCTAAATCGGAGGAAAACCTATGGCTACACCTTC. J is TRBJ1-2 and V is TRBV28; no definite D call. The V end lost 4 bases, the J end lost 4 bases, and 19 bases lay between the germline ends. The V gene's germline CDR1 is MDHEN and CDR2 SYDVKM. This CDR3 has 16 amino acids.

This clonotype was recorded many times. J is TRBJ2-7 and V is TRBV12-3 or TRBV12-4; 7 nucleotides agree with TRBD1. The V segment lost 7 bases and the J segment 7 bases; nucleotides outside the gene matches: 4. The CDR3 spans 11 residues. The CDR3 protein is CASTQGVEQYF. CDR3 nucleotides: TGTGCCAGCACCCAGGGGGTGGAGCAGTACTTC.

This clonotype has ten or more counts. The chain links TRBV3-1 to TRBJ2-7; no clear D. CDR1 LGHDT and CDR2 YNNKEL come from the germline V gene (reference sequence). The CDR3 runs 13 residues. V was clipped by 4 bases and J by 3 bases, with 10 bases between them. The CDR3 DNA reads TGTGCCAGCAGCCCCCCGGGCCGCTACGAGCAGTACTTC. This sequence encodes CASSPPGRYEQYF.